This passage covers 27 T cell receptor beta chains from one sample sequenced in a study of shared clonotypes between healthy human individuals. Libraries were prepared by immunoSEQ multiplex PCR; TCRdb keeps only in-frame clonotypes and omits some of them. In the table there are nearly 1 million clones, approximately 80% of which are singletons. The specimen sequenced was memory CD4+ T cells sorted from blood. Subset noted: CD45RA-negative fraction. Receptors were obtained from a man aged 18 to 30 in good health.

The chain joins TRBV6-5 to TRBJ2-1; maybe TRBD2 (6 bases). The CDR3 runs 15 residues. The V end lost 6 bases, the J end lost 0 bases, and 12 bases lay between the germline ends. Germline V gives CDR1 MNHEY, CDR2 SVGAGI. The CDR3 DNA follows: TGTGCCAGCAGGTGGAGGGACCTCTCCTACAATGAGCAGTTCTTC. Translation gives CASRWRDLSYNEQFF.

The chain joins TRBV5-1 to TRBJ1-1; possible D gene TRBD1, 6 bases. The CDR3 spans 13 residues. Trimming removed 2 bases at V and 6 bases at J, with 11 bases between. The V gene's germline CDR1 is SGHRS and CDR2 YFSETQ. For the CDR3, the DNA is TGCGCCAGCAGCTTCCCAGGGGAATCTGAAGCTTTCTTT. Amino acids: CASSFPGESEAFF.

The chain uses TRBV7-8 and TRBJ2-1; D not resolved. Trimming took 1 base from V and 13 from J, leaving 14 bases between them. CDR1 is SGHVS, CDR2 FQNEAQ, per germline. This CDR3 has 13 amino acids. CDR3 DNA: TGTGCCAGCAGCTTAGTGGCGGACGGTGAACAGTTCTTC. It encodes CASSLVADGEQFF.

The CDR3 protein is CASSLDSLNTGELFF. The DNA for the CDR3 is TGTGCCAGCAGCTTGGATTCCCTGAACACCGGGGAGCTGTTTTTT. The chain carries TRBV5-4 and TRBJ2-2, with D unresolved. There are 15 residues in the CDR3. Per the germline V gene, CDR1 is SGHNT and CDR2 is YYREEE (reference sequence). V was clipped by 0 bases and J by 1 base, with 7 bases between them.

The V call is TRBV29-1, the J call TRBJ1-2, with no clear D. The CDR3 has 13 amino acids. Germline V CDR1 and CDR2: SQVTM, ANQGSEA. Trimming took 3 bases from V and 0 from J, leaving 8 bases between them. In DNA form, the CDR3 reads TGCAGCGTTGACAGCTCCCCTAACTATGGCTACACCTTC. It translates to CSVDSSPNYGYTF.

Concerning this clone: The same CDR3 is also encoded by other DNA sequences in this sample. The V and J genes are TRBV5-1 and TRBJ1-1; TRBD1 matches at 7 bases. Per germline, CDR1 SGHRS and CDR2 YFSETQ. Trimming at V came to 4 bases and at J to 2 bases, leaving 5 bases not matched to a gene. This CDR3 spans 14 amino acids. CDR3 DNA sequence: TGCGCCAGCAGCGCCGGGACAGCAAACACTGAAGCTTTCTTT. Protein sequence: CASSAGTANTEAFF.

This clone was recorded once. The genes are TRBV2 and TRBJ2-5, with TRBD2 matching over 8 bases. The trim removed 6 bases at V and 1 base at J, leaving 10 bases unmatched. This CDR3 comprises 16 residues. CDR1 and CDR2 (germline): SNHLY, FYNNEI. CDR3 nucleotides: TGTGCCAGCAGACCCTTGGACGGGAGGGTCCAAGAGACCCAGTACTTC. This sequence encodes CASRPLDGRVQETQYF.

V gene TRBV28 combines with J gene TRBJ1-5; 7 bases agree with TRBD1. Germline-derived CDR1 and CDR2 are MDHEN and SYDVKM. This CDR3 contains 15 residues. Trimming took 7 bases from V and 4 from J; bases not matched to a gene: 10. The DNA for the CDR3 is TGTGCCAGCACCCCCGGGGCAGGGGGGAATCAGCCCCAGCATTTT. Protein product: CASTPGAGGNQPQHF.

This chain uses TRBV25-1 with TRBJ2-1; the match to TRBD1 covers 7 bases. This CDR3 has 15 amino acids. With V trimmed by 5 bases and J by 1 base, 5 bases remained unmatched. Germline-derived CDR1 and CDR2 are MGHDK and SYGVNS. The CDR3 sequence: CASSRQGSSYNEQFF. As DNA, the CDR3 is TGTGCCAGCAGTCGACAGGGAAGTTCCTACAATGAGCAGTTCTTC.

Of note for this clone: This same CDR3 is encoded by further DNA sequences in the sample. This sequence joins TRBV18 and TRBJ2-3; D not certain. The CDR3 loop spans 12 amino acids. V was trimmed by 3 bases and J by 3 bases, leaving 4 bases between them. In germline, CDR1 is KGHSH, CDR2 LQKENI. The CDR3 here is CASSPSTDTQYF. As DNA, the CDR3 is TGTGCCAGCTCACCCTCGACAGATACGCAGTATTTT.

A remark on this clone: Other DNA sequences in this specimen translate into the identical CDR3. The chain carries TRBV9 and TRBJ1-1, with D maybe TRBD1 (6 bases). V dropped 2 bases and J dropped 5 bases, with 10 bases sitting between them. Germline lookup yields CDR1 SGDLS and CDR2 YYNGEE. The CDR3 is made up of 13 amino acids. CDR3 coding DNA: TGTGCCAGCAGCGTGGCAGGGGAGACTGAAGCTTTCTTT. Its translation: CASSVAGETEAFF.

This clone has just a few counts. The J gene is TRBJ1-1, the V gene TRBV5-1; D gene ambiguous. The germline V gene encodes CDR1 SGHRS and CDR2 YFSETQ. Trimming cost V 0 bases and J 11 bases, with 17 bases left between them. The length of the CDR3 is 14 residues. The CDR3 sequence is CASSLDGLQMQAFF. As DNA, the CDR3 is TGCGCCAGCAGCTTGGACGGCCTTCAGATGCAGGCTTTCTTT. The whole variable domain, remainder taken from reference TRBV5-1 and TRBJ1-1, is KAGVTQTPRYLIKTRGQQVTLSCSPISGHRSVSWYQQTPGQGLQFLFEYFSETQRNKGNFPGRFSGRQFSNSRSEMNVSTLELGDSALYLCASSLDGLQMQAFFGQGTRLTVV.

V and J are TRBV10-3 and TRBJ1-6, with D tentatively TRBD1 (5 bases). CDR3 length: 13 residues. Germline lookup yields CDR1 ENHRY and CDR2 SYGVKD. Trimming cost V 9 bases and J 10 bases, with 16 bases left between them. The CDR3 reads CAIRNLPGSPLHF. CDR3 DNA: TGTGCCATACGTAACCTTCCAGGGTCACCCCTCCACTTT.

Comment on this clone: Other nucleotide sequences from this sample produce the same CDR3. The V gene is TRBV2, the J gene TRBJ2-7; D perhaps matches TRBD1 (5 bases). Trimming shortened V by 6 bases and J by 6 bases, and 9 bases separated the two germline ends. Germline values: CDR1 SNHLY, CDR2 FYNNEI. The CDR3 sequence is 11 residues long. CDR3 region: CASSTGREQYF. The CDR3 DNA reads as TGTGCCAGCAGCACAGGTCGCGAGCAGTACTTC.

V usage is TRBV19 and J usage is TRBJ2-5, with D maybe TRBD1 (6 bases). The J call may be mistaken, given a closer DNA end match to TRBJ2-7. Germline CDR1 reads LNHDA; CDR2 reads SQIVND (reference sequence). The length of the CDR3 is 15 residues. This CDR3 reads CASSIGTGSSYEQYF. DNA for the CDR3: TGTGCCAGTAGTATCGGAACAGGGAGCTCCTACGAGCAGTACTTC.

The sample holds a few counts of this clone. The V call is TRBV5-1, the J call TRBJ1-1; tentatively, D is TRBD1 (5 bases). Trimming shortened V by 2 bases and J by 4 bases, and 12 bases separated the two germline ends. The CDR3 totals 14 residues. Germline CDR1 reads SGHRS; CDR2 reads YFSETQ. The CDR3, as DNA: TGCGCCAGCAGCTTTTCAGGGCTGGCCACTGAAGCTTTCTTT. It translates to CASSFSGLATEAFF.

Only one count was recorded for this clone. The chain couples TRBV7-3 to TRBJ2-2; perhaps TRBD1 as D (6 bases). Germline CDR1 and CDR2: SGHTA and FQGTGA. The CDR3 sequence is 14 residues long. Trimming left V 2 bases short and J 3 bases short, with 7 bases between. CDR3 DNA: TGTGCCAGCAGCTTACAGGGGTACACCGGGGAGCTGTTTTTT. This sequence encodes CASSLQGYTGELFF.

The gene calls are TRBV11-2 and TRBJ2-7; D not resolved. The germline V and J ends were trimmed by 5 bases and 2 bases, with 13 bases remaining between them. Germline V CDR1 and CDR2: SGHAT, FQNNGV. The CDR3 loop spans 14 amino acids. The DNA for the CDR3 is TGTGCCAGCAGCCCCTCGTGGGGTCCCTACGAGCAGTACTTC. Translated, it gives CASSPSWGPYEQYF.

The V gene is TRBV29-1, the J gene TRBJ1-2; a possible D gene is TRBD1 (6 bases). The length of the CDR3 is 13 residues. The ends were cut back, 6 bases at V and 2 bases at J, with 13 bases in the middle. Germline-derived CDR1 and CDR2 are SQVTM and ANQGSEA. In DNA form, the CDR3 reads TGCAGCGTCCGATCAGGGGTGAACTATGGCTACACCTTC. This gives the protein CSVRSGVNYGYTF.

The gene calls are TRBV19 and TRBJ1-3; tentatively, D is TRBD1 (5 bases). Per the germline V gene, CDR1 is LNHDA and CDR2 is SQIVND (reference sequence). The CDR3 extends over 15 amino acids. The V and J ends lost 5 bases and 0 bases respectively, with 11 bases between them. CDR3 sequence reads: CASSVQGGSGNTIYF. For the CDR3, the DNA is TGTGCCAGTAGTGTCCAGGGAGGCTCTGGAAACACCATATATTTT.

The J gene is TRBJ1-6, the V gene TRBV9, with D hard to call. The germline V and J ends were trimmed by 0 bases and 7 bases, with 8 bases remaining between them. There are 14 residues in the CDR3. CDR1 and CDR2 (germline): SGDLS, YYNGEE. The CDR3 DNA follows: TGTGCCAGCAGCGTAGAGAACAAGAATTCACCCCTCCACTTT. Translation gives CASSVENKNSPLHF.

The V call is TRBV14, the J call TRBJ2-7; weak D call: TRBD1 (5 bases). The germline V gene has CDR1 SGHDN and CDR2 FVKESK. The V end lost 3 bases, the J end lost 6 bases, and 15 bases lay between the germline ends. This CDR3 has 14 amino acids. Written as DNA, the CDR3 is TGTGCCAGCAGCCATATACAGGTCGCACTCGAGCAGTACTTC. It specifies CASSHIQVALEQYF. The whole variable domain, remainder taken from reference TRBV14 and TRBJ2-7, is EAGVTQFPSHSVIEKGQTVTLRCDPISGHDNLYWYRRVMGKEIKFLLHFVKESKQDESGMPNNRFLAERTGGTYSTLKVQPAELEDSGVYFCASSHIQVALEQYFGPGTRLTVT.

The V gene is TRBV5-6, the J gene TRBJ1-5; D remains unclear. Germline V lookup: CDR1 SGHDT, CDR2 YYEEEE. The CDR3 loop spans 12 amino acids. The ends were cut back, 2 bases at V and 7 bases at J, with 7 bases in the middle. CDR3 loop: CASSLSGQPQHF. CDR3 coding DNA: TGTGCCAGCAGCTTATCAGGACAGCCCCAGCATTTT.

The sample holds many counts of this clone. The chain uses TRBV9 and TRBJ2-1; tentatively, D is TRBD2 (5 bases). CDR1 and CDR2 (germline): SGDLS, YYNGEE. V was cut by 2 bases and J by 3 bases, with 12 bases left in between. The CDR3 is 15 residues long. The CDR3 reads CASSVAPGNYNEQFF. CDR3 sequence (DNA): TGTGCCAGCAGCGTGGCCCCGGGAAACTACAATGAGCAGTTCTTC.

In its sample, this clone was seen a few times. CDR3 bases: TGCGCCAGCAGCCCGGAGGGGGCCGGCTATGGCTACACCTTC. Translated: CASSPEGAGYGYTF. The chain recombines TRBV5-1 with TRBJ1-2; TRBD1 matches 7 bases. V gave up 4 bases and J gave up 4 bases; unmatched junction bases: 7. This CDR3 spans 14 amino acids. Germline V gene data show CDR1 as SGHRS and CDR2 as YFSETQ.

This chain joins TRBV7-2 and TRBJ1-2; TRBD1 matches at 8 bases. The V gene's germline CDR1 is SGHTA and CDR2 FQGNSA. This CDR3 has 14 amino acids. With 4 bases clipped from V and 4 bases from J, the junction kept 5 bases outside the gene matches. The CDR3 bases are TGTGCCAGCAGCTCAACAGGGACAGGCTATGGCTACACCTTC. This encodes CASSSTGTGYGYTF.

The J gene is TRBJ1-5, the V gene TRBV28; D call uncertain. Germline loops: CDR1 MDHEN, CDR2 SYDVKM. The germline V and J ends were trimmed by 3 bases and 0 bases, with 12 bases remaining between them. The CDR3 length is 16 residues. The CDR3 nucleotides read TGTGCCAGCAGTTTCTTTCCGGTTGATAGCAATCAGCCCCAGCATTTT. Amino acid sequence: CASSFFPVDSNQPQHF.